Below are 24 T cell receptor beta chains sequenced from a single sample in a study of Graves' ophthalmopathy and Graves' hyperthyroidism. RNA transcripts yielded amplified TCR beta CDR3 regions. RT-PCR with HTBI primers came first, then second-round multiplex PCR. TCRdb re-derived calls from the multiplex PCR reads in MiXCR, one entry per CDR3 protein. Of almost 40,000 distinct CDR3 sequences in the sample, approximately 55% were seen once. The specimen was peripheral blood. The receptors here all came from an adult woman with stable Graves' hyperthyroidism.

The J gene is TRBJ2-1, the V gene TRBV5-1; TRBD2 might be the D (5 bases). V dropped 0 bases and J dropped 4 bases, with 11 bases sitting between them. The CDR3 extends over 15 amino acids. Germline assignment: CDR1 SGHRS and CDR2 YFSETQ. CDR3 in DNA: TGCGCCAGCAGCTTGGAAGGACTGCCTTACAATGAGCAGTTCTTC. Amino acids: CASSLEGLPYNEQFF.

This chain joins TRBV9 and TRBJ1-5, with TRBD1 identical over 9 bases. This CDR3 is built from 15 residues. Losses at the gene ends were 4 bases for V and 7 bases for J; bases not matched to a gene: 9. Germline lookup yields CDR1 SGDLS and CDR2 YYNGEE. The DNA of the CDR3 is TGTGCCAGCAGCAAAGGGACAGGGATAGGGCAGCCCCAGCATTTT. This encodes CASSKGTGIGQPQHF.

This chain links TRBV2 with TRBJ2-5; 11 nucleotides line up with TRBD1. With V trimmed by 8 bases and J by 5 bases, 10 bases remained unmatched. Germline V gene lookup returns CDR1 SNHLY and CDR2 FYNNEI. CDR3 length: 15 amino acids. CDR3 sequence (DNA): TGTGCCAGCCACAGTTTGGGACAGGGGGGCGAGACCCAGTACTTC. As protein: CASHSLGQGGETQYF. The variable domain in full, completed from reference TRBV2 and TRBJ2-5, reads EPEVTQTPSHQVTQMGQEVILRCVPISNHLYFYWYRQILGQKVEFLVSFYNNEISEKSEIFDDQFSVERPDGSNFTLKIRSTKLEDSAMYFCASHSLGQGGETQYFGPGTRLLVL.

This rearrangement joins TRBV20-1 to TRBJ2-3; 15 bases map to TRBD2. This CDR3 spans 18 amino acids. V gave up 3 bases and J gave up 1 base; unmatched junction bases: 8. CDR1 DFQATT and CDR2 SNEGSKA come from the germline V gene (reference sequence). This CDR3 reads CSARAGTSGRRGTDTQYF. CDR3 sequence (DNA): TGCAGTGCTAGGGCCGGGACTAGCGGGAGGAGGGGCACAGATACGCAGTATTTT.

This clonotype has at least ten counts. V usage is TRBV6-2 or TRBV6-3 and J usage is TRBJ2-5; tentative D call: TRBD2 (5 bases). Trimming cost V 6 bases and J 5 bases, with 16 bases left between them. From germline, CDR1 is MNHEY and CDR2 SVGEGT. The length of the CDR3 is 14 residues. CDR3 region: CASSQPTIWETQYF. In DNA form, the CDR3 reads TGTGCCAGCAGCCAGCCGACTATATGGGAGACCCAGTACTTC.

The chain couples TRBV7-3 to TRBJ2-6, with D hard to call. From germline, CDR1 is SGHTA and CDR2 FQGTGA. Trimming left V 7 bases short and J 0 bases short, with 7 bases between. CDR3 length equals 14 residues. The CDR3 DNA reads TGTGCCAGCAAACAGAACTCTGGGGCCAACGTCCTGACTTTC. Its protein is CASKQNSGANVLTF.

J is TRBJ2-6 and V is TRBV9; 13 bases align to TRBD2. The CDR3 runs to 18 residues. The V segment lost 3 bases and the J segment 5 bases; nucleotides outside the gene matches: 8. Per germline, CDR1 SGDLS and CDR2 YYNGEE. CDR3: CASSGTSGSPLRANVLTF. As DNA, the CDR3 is TGTGCCAGCAGCGGGACTAGCGGGAGTCCCCTTAGGGCCAACGTCCTGACTTTC. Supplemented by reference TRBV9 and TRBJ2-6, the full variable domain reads DSGVTQTPKHLITATGQRVTLRCSPRSGDLSVYWYQQSLDQGLQFLIQYYNGEERAKGNILERFSAQQFPDLHSELNLSSLELGDSALYFCASSGTSGSPLRANVLTFGAGSRLTVL.

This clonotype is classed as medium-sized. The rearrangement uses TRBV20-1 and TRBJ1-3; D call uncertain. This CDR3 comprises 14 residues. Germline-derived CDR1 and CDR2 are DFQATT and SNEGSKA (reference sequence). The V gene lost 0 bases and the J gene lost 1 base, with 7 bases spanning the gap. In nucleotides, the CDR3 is TGCAGTGCTAGAGATTCTCCATCTGGAAACACCATATATTTT. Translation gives CSARDSPSGNTIYF.

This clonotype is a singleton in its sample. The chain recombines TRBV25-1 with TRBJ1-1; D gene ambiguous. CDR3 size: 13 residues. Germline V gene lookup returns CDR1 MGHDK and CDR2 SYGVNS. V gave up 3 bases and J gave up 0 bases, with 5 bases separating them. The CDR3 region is CASSEAVNTEAFF. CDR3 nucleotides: TGTGCCAGCAGTGAGGCGGTGAACACTGAAGCTTTCTTT.

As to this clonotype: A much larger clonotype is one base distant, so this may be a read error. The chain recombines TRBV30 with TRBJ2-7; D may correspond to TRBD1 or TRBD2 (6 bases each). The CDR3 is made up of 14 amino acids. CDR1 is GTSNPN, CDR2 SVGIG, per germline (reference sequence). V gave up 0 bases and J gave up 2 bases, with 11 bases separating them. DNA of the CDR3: TGTGCCTGGAGTGTCTCCGGGGGCCCCTACGAGCAGTACTTC. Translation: CAWSVSGGPYEQYF.

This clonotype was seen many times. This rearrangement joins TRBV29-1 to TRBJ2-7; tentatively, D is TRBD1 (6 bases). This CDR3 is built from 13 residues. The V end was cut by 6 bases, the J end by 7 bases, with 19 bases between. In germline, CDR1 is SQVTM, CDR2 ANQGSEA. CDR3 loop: CSVALYREGEQYF. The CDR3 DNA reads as TGCAGCGTCGCCCTATACAGGGAAGGGGAGCAGTACTTC.

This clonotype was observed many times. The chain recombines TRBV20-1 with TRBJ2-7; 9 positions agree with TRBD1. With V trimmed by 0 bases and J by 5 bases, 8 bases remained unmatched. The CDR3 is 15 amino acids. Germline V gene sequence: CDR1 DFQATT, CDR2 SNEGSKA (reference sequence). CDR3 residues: CSARDRHRGQNEQYF. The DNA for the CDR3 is TGCAGTGCTAGAGATCGTCACAGGGGGCAGAACGAGCAGTACTTC.

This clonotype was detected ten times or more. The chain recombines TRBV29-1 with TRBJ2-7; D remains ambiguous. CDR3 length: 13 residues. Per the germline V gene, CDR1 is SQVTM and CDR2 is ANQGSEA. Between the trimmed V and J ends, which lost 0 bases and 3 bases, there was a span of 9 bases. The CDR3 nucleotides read TGCAGCGTTGAAGATCCAGGTATCTACGAGCAGTACTTC. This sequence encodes CSVEDPGIYEQYF.

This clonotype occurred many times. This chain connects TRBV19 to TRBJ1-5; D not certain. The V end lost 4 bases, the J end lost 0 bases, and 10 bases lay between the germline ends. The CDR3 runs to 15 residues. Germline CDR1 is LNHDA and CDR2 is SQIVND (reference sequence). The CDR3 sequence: CASSTPRGSNQPQHF. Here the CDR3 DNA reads TGTGCCAGTAGTACCCCCCGAGGTAGCAATCAGCCCCAGCATTTT.

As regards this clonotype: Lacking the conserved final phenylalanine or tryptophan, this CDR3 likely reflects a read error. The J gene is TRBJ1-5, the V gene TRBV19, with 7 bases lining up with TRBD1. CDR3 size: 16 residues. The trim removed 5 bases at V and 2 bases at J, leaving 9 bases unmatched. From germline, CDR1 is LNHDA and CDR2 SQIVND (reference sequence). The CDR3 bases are TGTGCCAGTAGTGCCCTTTCTACAGGGGGCAATCAGCCCCAGCATCTT. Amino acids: CASSALSTGGNQPQHL.

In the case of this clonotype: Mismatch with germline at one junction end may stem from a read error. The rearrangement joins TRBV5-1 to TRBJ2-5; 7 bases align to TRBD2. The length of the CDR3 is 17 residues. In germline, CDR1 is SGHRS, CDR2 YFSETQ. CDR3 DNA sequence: TGCGCCAGCGGCTTGGGAGCTAGCGGAAACTCAGGGGAGACCCAGTACTTC. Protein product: CASGLGASGNSGETQYF.

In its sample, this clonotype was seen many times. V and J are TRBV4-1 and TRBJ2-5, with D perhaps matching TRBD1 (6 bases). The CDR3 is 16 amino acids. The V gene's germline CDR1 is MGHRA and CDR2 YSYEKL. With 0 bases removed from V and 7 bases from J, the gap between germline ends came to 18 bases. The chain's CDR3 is CASSQDAGVALWTQYF. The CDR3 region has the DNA TGCGCCAGCAGCCAAGATGCAGGGGTAGCCCTTTGGACCCAGTACTTC.

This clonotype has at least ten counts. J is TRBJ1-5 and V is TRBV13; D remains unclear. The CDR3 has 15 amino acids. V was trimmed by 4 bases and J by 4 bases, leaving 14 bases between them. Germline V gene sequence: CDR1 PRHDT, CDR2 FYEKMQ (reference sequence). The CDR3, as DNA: TGTGCCAGCAGCTCCGGTGGAGAGGGAAATCAGCCCCAGCATTTT. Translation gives CASSSGGEGNQPQHF.

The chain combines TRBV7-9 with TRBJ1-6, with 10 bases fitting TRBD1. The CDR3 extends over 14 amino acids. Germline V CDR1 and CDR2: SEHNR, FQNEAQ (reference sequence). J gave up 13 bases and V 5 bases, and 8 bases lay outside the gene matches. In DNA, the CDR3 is TGTGCCAGCAGCCCGTGGACAGGGGGTTCGCCCCTCCACTTT. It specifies CASSPWTGGSPLHF. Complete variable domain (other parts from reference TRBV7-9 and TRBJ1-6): DTGVSQNPRHKITKRGQNVTFRCDPISEHNRLYWYRQTLGQGPEFLTYFQNEAQLEKSRLLSDRFSAERPKGSFSTLEIQRTEQGDSAMYLCASSPWTGGSPLHFGNGTRLTVT.

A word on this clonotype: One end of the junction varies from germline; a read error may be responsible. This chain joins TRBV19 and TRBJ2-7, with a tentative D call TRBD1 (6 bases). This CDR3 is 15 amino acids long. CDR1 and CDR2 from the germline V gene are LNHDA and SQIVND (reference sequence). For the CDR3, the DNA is TGTGTCAGTAGTGCCACCGCAGGGGTTTCCTACGAGCAGTACTTC. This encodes CVSSATAGVSYEQYF.

CDR3: CATSSPRTVTYGYTF. CDR3 nucleotides: TGTGCCACCAGCAGTCCCCGGACAGTGACCTATGGCTACACCTTC. This chain uses TRBV15 with TRBJ1-2, with D possibly matching TRBD1 (6 bases). Trimming removed 3 bases at V and 4 bases at J, with 15 bases between. The CDR3 length is 15 residues. Germline V gives CDR1 LNHNV, CDR2 YYDKDF (reference sequence).

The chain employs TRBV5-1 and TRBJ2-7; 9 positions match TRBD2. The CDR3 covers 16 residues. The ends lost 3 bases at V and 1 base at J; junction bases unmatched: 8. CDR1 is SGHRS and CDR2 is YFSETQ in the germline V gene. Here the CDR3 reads CASSSLAGAISYEQYF. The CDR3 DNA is TGCGCCAGCAGCTCCTTAGCGGGAGCAATATCCTACGAGCAGTACTTC.

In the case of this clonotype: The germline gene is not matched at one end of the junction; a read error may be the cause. The CDR3 spells CASSLGTSHETQHF. The CDR3 DNA reads TGTGCCAGCAGCCTGGGGACTAGCCATGAGACCCAGCACTTC. V is TRBV7-3 and J is TRBJ2-5; 9 nucleotides agree with TRBD2. Germline V CDR1 and CDR2: SGHTA, FQGTGA. The CDR3 extends over 14 amino acids.

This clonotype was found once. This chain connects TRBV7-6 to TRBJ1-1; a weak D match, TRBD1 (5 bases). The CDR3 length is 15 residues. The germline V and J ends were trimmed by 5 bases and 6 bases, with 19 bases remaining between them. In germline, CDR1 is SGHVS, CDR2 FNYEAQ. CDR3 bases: TGTGCCAGCAGCCCACGCGTGGGCAGGGAAGCTGAAGCTTTCTTT. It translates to CASSPRVGREAEAFF.